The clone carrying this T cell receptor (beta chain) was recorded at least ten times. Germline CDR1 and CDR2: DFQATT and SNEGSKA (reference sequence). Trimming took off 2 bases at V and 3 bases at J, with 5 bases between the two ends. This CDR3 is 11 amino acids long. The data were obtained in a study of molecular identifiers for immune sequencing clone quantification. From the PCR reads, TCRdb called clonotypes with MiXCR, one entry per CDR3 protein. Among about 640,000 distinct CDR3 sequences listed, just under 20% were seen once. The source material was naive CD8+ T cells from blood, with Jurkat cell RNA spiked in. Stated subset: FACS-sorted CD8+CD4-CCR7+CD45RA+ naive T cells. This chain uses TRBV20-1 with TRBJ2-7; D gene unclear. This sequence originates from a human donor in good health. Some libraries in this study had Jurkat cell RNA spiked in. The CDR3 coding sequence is TGCAGTGCTAGACCGAACTACGAGCAGTACTTC. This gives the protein CSARPNYEQYF.